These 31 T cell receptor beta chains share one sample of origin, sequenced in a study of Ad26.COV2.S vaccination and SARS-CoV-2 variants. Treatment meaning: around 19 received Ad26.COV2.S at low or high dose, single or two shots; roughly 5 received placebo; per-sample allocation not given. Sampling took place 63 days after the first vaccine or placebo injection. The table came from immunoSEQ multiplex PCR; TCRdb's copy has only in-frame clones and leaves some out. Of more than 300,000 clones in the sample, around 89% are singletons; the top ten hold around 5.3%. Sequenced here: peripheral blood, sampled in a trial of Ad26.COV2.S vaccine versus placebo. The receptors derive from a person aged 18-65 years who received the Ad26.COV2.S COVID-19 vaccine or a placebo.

The CDR3: CASSYGVGTSELFF. CDR3 sequence (DNA): TGTGCCAGCAGTTACGGGGTAGGGACGAGCGAGCTGTTTTTT. This chain connects TRBV6-2 or TRBV6-3 to TRBJ2-2; either TRBD1 or TRBD2 may supply D (5 bases each). V shed 2 bases and J shed 11 bases, with 15 bases lying between them. Germline V gives CDR1 MNHEY, CDR2 SVGEGT. This CDR3 is built from 14 residues.

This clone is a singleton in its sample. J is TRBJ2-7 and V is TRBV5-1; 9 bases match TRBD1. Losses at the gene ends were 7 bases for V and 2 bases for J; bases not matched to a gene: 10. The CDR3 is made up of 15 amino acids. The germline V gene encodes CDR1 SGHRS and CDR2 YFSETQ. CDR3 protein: CASGQGLGRAYEQYF. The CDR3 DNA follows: TGCGCCAGCGGACAGGGGTTAGGGAGGGCCTACGAGCAGTACTTC.

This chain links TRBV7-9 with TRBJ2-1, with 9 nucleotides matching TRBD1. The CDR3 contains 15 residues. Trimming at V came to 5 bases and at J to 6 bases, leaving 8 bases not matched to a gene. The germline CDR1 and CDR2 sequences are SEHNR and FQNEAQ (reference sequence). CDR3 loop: CASSRTGGAGNEQFF. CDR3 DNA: TGTGCCAGCAGCCGAACAGGGGGCGCAGGCAATGAGCAGTTCTTC.

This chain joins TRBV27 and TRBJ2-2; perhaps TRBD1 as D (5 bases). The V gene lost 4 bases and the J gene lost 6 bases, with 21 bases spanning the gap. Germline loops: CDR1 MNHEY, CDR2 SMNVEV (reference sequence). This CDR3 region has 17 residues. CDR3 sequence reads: CASSSLGQGRGSGELFF. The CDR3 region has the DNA TGTGCCAGCAGTTCGTTGGGGCAGGGTAGGGGCTCCGGGGAGCTGTTTTTT.

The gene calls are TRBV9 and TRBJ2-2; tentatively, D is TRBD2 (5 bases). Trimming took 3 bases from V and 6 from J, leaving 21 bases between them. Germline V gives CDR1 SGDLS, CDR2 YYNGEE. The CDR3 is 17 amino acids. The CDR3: CASSASFTSLAPGELFF. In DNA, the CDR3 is TGTGCCAGCAGCGCCTCCTTCACCTCGCTAGCCCCCGGGGAGCTGTTTTTT.

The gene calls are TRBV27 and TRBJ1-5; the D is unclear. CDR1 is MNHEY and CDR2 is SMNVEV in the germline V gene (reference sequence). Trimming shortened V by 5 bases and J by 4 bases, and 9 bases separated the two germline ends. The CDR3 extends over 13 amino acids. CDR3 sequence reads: CASSPRGNQPQHF. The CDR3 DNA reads TGTGCCAGCAGTCCTCGAGGGAATCAGCCCCAGCATTTT.

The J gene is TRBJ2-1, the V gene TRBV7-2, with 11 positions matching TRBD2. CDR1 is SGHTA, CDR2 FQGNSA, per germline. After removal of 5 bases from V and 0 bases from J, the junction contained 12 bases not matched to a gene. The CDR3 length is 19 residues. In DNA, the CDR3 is TGTGCCAGCAGCCTAAACCCCAGACTAGCGGGGAGCTCCTACAATGAGCAGTTCTTC. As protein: CASSLNPRLAGSSYNEQFF.

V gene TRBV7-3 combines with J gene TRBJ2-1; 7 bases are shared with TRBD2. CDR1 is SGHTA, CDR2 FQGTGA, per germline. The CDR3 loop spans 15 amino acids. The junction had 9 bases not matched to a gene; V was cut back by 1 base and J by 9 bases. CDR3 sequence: CASSLNQERGVEQFF. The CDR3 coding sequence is TGTGCCAGCAGCTTAAATCAAGAGCGGGGAGTTGAGCAGTTCTTC.

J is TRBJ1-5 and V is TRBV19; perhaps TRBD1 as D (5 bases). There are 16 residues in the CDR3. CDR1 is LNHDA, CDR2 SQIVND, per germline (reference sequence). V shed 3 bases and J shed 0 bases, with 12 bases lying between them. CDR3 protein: CASSIGDGNSNQPQHF. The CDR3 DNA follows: TGTGCCAGTAGTATCGGGGACGGGAATAGCAATCAGCCCCAGCATTTT.

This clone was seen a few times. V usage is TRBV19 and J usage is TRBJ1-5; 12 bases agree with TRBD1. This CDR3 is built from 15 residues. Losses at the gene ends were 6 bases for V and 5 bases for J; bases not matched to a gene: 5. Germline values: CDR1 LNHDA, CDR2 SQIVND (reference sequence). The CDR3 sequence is CASSRDRGRDQPQHF. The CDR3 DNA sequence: TGTGCCAGTAGCAGGGACAGGGGGCGGGATCAGCCCCAGCATTTT.

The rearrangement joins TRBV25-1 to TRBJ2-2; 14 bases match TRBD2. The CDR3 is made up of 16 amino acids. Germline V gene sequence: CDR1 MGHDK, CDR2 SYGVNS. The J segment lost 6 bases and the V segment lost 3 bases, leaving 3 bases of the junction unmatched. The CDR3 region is CASSDGTSGSAGELFF. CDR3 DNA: TGTGCCAGCAGTGATGGGACTAGCGGGAGCGCCGGGGAGCTGTTTTTT.

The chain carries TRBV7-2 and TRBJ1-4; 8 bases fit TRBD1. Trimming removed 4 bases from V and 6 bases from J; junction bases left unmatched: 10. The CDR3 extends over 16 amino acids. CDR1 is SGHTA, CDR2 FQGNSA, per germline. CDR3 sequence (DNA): TGTGCCAGCAGCTCCACACGGACAGGGTTTTATGAAAAACTGTTTTTT. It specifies CASSSTRTGFYEKLFF.

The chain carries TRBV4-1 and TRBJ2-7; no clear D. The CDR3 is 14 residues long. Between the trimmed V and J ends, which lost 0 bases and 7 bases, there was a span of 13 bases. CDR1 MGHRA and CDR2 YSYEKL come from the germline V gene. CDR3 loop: CASSQDPHTEEQYF. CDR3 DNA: TGCGCCAGCAGCCAAGATCCTCACACGGAAGAGCAGTACTTC.

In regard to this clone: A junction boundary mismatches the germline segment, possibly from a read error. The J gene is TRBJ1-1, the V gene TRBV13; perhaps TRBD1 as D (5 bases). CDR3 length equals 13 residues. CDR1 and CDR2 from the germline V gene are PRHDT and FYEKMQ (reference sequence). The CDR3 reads CASSVGTVTEAFF. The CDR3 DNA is TGTGCCAGCAGCGTAGGGACCGTCACTGAAGCTTTCTTT. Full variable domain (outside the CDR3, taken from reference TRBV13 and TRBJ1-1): AAGVIQSPRHLIKEKRETATLKCYPIPRHDTVYWYQQGPGQDPQFLISFYEKMQSDKGSIPDRFSAQQFSDYHSELNMSSLELGDSALYFCASSVGTVTEAFFGQGTRLTVV.

CDR3 sequence reads: CASSKTGYEKLFF. CDR3 in DNA: TGTGCCAGTAGTAAGACAGGCTACGAAAAACTGTTTTTT. The chain has TRBV19 and TRBJ1-4; maybe TRBD1 (6 bases). Germline V gene sequence: CDR1 LNHDA, CDR2 SQIVND (reference sequence). This CDR3 is built from 13 residues. The ends were cut back, 4 bases at V and 8 bases at J, with 11 bases in the middle.

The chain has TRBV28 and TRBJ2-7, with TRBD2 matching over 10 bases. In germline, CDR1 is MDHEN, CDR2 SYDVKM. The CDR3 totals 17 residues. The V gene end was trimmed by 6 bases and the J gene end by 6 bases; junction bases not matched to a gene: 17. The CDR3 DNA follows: TGTGCCAGCAGGACCCTCAAGGTAGCGGGAGGTGTACGCGAGCAGTACTTC. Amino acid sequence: CASRTLKVAGGVREQYF.

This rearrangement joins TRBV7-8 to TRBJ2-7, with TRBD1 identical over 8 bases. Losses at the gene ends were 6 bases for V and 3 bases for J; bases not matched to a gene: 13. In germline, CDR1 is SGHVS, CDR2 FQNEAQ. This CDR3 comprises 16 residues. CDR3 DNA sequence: TGTGCCAGCAGTGGACAGGGAACAAGTTTACGCTACGAGCAGTACTTC. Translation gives CASSGQGTSLRYEQYF.

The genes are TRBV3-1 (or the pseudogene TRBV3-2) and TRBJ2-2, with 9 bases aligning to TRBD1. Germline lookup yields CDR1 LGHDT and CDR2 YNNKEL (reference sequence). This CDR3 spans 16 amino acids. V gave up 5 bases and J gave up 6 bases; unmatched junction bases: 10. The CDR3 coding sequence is TGTGCCAGCAGCAAGTCGGGACAGGGTATTTCCGGGGAGCTGTTTTTT. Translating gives CASSKSGQGISGELFF.

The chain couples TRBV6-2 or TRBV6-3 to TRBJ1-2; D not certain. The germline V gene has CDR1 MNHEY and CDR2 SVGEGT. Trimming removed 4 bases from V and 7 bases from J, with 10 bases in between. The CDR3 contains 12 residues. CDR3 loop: CASSSGRGGYTF. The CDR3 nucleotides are TGTGCCAGCAGTTCCGGACGGGGTGGCTACACCTTC.

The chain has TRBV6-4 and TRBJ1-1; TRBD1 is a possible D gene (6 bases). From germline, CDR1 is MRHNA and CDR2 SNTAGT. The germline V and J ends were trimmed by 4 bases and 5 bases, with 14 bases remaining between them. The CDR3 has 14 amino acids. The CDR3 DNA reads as TGTGCCAGCAGTGTAGGGGGAGTGGGGACTGAAGCTTTCTTT. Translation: CASSVGGVGTEAFF.

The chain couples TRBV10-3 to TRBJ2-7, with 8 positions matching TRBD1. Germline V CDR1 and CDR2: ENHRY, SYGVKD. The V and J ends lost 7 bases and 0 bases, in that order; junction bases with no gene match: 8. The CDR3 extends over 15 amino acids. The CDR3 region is CAIIRTGSLSYEQYF. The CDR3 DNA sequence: TGTGCCATCATTCGGACAGGGTCCCTCTCCTACGAGCAGTACTTC.

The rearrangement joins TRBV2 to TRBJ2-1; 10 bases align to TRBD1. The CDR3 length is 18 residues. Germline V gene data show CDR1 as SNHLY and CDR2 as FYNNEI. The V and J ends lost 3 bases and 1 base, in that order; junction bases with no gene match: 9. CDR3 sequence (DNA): TGTGCCAGCAGTGAGGGGGACAGGGGCCGATCTTCCTACAATGAGCAGTTCTTC. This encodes CASSEGDRGRSSYNEQFF.

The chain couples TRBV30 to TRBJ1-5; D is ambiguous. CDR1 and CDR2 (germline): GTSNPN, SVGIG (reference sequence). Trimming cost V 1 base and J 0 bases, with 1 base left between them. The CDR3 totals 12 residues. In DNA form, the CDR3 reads TGTGCCTGGAGTGGTAGCAATCAGCCCCAGCATTTT. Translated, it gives CAWSGSNQPQHF.

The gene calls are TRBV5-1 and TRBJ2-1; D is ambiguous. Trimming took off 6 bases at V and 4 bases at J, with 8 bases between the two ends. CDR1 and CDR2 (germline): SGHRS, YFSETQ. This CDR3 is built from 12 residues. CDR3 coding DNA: TGCGCCAGCACGGGCGGATACAATGAGCAGTTCTTC. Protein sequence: CASTGGYNEQFF. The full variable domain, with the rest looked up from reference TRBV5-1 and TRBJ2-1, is KAGVTQTPRYLIKTRGQQVTLSCSPISGHRSVSWYQQTPGQGLQFLFEYFSETQRNKGNFPGRFSGRQFSNSRSEMNVSTLELGDSALYLCASTGGYNEQFFGPGTRLTVL.

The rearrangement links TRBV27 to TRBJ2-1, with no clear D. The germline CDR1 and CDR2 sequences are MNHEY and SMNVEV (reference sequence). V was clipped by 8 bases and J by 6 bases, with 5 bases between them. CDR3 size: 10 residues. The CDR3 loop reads CASGLNEQFF. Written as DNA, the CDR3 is TGTGCCAGCGGCCTCAATGAGCAGTTCTTC.

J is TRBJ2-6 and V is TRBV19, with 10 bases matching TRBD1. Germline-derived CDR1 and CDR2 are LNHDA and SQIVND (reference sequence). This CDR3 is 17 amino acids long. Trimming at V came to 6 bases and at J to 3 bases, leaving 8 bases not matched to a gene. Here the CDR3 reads CASSPGQGLLGANVLTF. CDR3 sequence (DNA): TGTGCCAGTAGCCCGGGACAGGGGTTACTTGGGGCCAACGTCCTGACTTTC.

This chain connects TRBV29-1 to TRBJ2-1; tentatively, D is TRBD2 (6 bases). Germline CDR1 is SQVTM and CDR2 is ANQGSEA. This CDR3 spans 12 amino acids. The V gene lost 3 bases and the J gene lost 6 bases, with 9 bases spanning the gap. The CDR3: CSVERGVNEQFF. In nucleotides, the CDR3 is TGCAGCGTTGAGCGGGGTGTCAATGAGCAGTTCTTC.

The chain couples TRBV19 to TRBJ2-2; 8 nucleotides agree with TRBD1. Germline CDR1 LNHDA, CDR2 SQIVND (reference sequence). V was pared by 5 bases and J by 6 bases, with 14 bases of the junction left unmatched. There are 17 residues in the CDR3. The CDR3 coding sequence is TGTGCCAGTAGTTCCCAGGGGGCGCGGGGATATTCCGGGGAGCTGTTTTTT. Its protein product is CASSSQGARGYSGELFF.

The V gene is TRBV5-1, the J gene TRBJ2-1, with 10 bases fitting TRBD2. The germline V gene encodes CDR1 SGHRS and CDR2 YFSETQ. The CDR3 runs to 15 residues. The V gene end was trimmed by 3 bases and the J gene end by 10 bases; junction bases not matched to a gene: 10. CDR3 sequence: CASSSGSGRRKEQFF. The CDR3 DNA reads TGCGCCAGCAGCTCGGGTAGCGGGAGGAGGAAGGAGCAGTTCTTC.

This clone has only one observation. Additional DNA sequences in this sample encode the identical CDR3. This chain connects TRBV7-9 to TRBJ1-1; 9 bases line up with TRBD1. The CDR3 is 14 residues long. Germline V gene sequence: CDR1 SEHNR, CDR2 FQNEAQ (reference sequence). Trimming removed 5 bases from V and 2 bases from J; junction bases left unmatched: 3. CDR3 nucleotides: TGTGCCAGCAGCCCAACAGGGGGCAACACTGAAGCTTTCTTT. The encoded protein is CASSPTGGNTEAFF.

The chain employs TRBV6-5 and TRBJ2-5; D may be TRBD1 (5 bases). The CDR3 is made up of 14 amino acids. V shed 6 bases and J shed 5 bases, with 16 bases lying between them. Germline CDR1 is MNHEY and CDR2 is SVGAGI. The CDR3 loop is CASSRSGLGETQYF. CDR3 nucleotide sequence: TGTGCCAGCAGCCGTTCAGGGCTGGGGGAGACCCAGTACTTC.